Detailed here is one T cell receptor (beta chain). This record belongs to a study of cytotoxic CD8 clonotypes in ibrutinib-treated CLL. V lost 0 bases, J lost 4 bases, and 13 bases lay in between. There are 15 residues in the CDR3. Germline CDR1 and CDR2: SGDLS and YYNGEE. Produced via immunoSEQ multiplex PCR; TCRdb's table is partial and in-frame only. Of approximately 70,000 clones in the sample, approximately 80% were seen once. This TCR was sampled from a human donor with chronic lymphocytic leukemia. This chain links TRBV9 with TRBJ1-1, with D uncertain. The sequences come from PBMCs, collected at disease progression, from a patient treated with ibrutinib. This CDR3 reads CASSVAKSRTTEAFF. The CDR3 region has the DNA TGTGCCAGCAGCGTAGCTAAGTCCCGAACCACTGAAGCTTTCTTT.